This is a list of T cell receptor beta chains from one sample in a study of T cell repertoires in cytomegalovirus infection. One entry per CDR3 protein results from TCRdb running MiXCR on the reads. In the table there are some 310,000 distinct CDR3 sequences, just under 25% of which are singletons. Their recognized antigens are unknown. Sequenced material: cultured PBMCs, taken from culture after CMV antigen stimulation. The receptor source for this set is a human donor in good health (CMV status not recorded). Some clones in this sample may be carry-over from other donors' samples. The CDR3 runs from the conserved cysteine through the conserved F or W. The D gene is left open where the match is weak. Size is stated for part of the rows, as once, few or many counts, or as a class when the clone is expanded.

j_gene: TRBJ1-1; abundance: few; d_gene: -; v_gene: TRBV29-1; CDR3nt: TGCAGCGCAGAGATGAACACTGAAGCTTTCTTT; CDR3aa: CSAEMNTEAFF
j_gene: TRBJ2-3; abundance: -; d_gene: TRBD2; v_gene: TRBV12-3/TRBV12-4; CDR3nt: TGTGCCAGCAGTGGGACTAGCGGGACTATACATACGCAGTATTTT; CDR3aa: CASSGTSGTIHTQYF
j_gene: TRBJ2-1; abundance: -; d_gene: -; v_gene: TRBV6-2/TRBV6-3; CDR3nt: TGTGCCAGCAGTGCTCCTCCCCGCACCAGTGAGCAGTTCTTC; CDR3aa: CASSAPPRTSEQFF
j_gene: TRBJ2-3; abundance: few; d_gene: -; v_gene: TRBV20-1; CDR3nt: TGCAGTGCCTTGACGGGAGAGGGCCGGACAGATACGCAGTATTTT; CDR3aa: CSALTGEGRTDTQYF
j_gene: TRBJ2-1; abundance: -; d_gene: -; v_gene: TRBV5-6; CDR3nt: TGTGCCAGCGCGGCCCGGGGAGGTCCTTTTGTTGAGCAGTTCTTC; CDR3aa: CASAARGGPFVEQFF
j_gene: TRBJ1-1; abundance: many; d_gene: -; v_gene: TRBV7-2; CDR3nt: TGTGCCAGCAGCCCCAGCTTGCGGGGGCCGGACACTGAAGCTTTCTTT; CDR3aa: CASSPSLRGPDTEAFF
j_gene: TRBJ2-1; abundance: -; d_gene: -; v_gene: TRBV12-3/TRBV12-4; CDR3nt: TGTACCAGCAGTTATACAACCAACAATGAGCAGTTCTTC; CDR3aa: CTSSYTTNNEQFF
j_gene: TRBJ2-2; abundance: few; d_gene: TRBD1; v_gene: TRBV29-1; CDR3nt: TGCAGCGTCCCCACGGGACAGGGTTTAACCGGGGAGCTGTTTTTT; CDR3aa: CSVPTGQGLTGELFF
j_gene: TRBJ1-1; abundance: -; d_gene: TRBD1; v_gene: TRBV5-4; CDR3nt: TGTGCCAGCAGCGGGGGACAGGGGAGGACTGAAGCTTTCTTT; CDR3aa: CASSGGQGRTEAFF
j_gene: TRBJ1-2; abundance: few; d_gene: TRBD1; v_gene: TRBV7-9; CDR3nt: TGTGCCAGCAGCCCCTCCGGGACAGGGGATCTCGCCTACACCTTC; CDR3aa: CASSPSGTGDLAYTF
j_gene: TRBJ2-1; abundance: many; d_gene: TRBD1; v_gene: TRBV10-3; CDR3nt: TGTGCCATCAGTGAGCGGGACAGGGGGAGCTACAATGAGCAGTTCTTC; CDR3aa: CAISERDRGSYNEQFF
j_gene: TRBJ1-2; abundance: -; d_gene: -; v_gene: TRBV29-1; CDR3nt: TGCAGCGTTGAAGATTTGCAGTATGGCTACACCTTC; CDR3aa: CSVEDLQYGYTF
j_gene: TRBJ2-5; abundance: -; d_gene: TRBD2; v_gene: TRBV6-1; CDR3nt: TGTGCCAGCAGTGTGCGACTAGCGGGAGAGGACCAGTACTTC; CDR3aa: CASSVRLAGEDQYF
j_gene: TRBJ1-5; abundance: -; d_gene: -; v_gene: TRBV20-1; CDR3nt: TGCAGTGCAACCGGGACGAATAGCAATCAGCCCCAGCATTTT; CDR3aa: CSATGTNSNQPQHF
j_gene: TRBJ2-1; abundance: few; d_gene: TRBD2; v_gene: TRBV12-3/TRBV12-4; CDR3nt: TGTGCCAGCACCTTAGCGGATCGACTAGCGGGAGGGAATGAGCAGTTCTTC; CDR3aa: CASTLADRLAGGNEQFF
j_gene: TRBJ2-5; abundance: many; d_gene: TRBD1; v_gene: TRBV7-2; CDR3nt: TGTGCCAGCAGCTTCACCGGGACAGGGCAAGAGACCCAGTACTTC; CDR3aa: CASSFTGTGQETQYF
j_gene: TRBJ1-3; abundance: few; d_gene: -; v_gene: TRBV11-3; CDR3nt: TGTGCCAGCAGCTTAGACCCAAGAAACACCATATATTTT; CDR3aa: CASSLDPRNTIYF
j_gene: TRBJ1-1; abundance: many; d_gene: TRBD1; v_gene: TRBV12-3/TRBV12-4; CDR3nt: TGTGCCAGCGAGCCGACAGGGAGATTTATTATGAACACTGAAGCTTTCTTT; CDR3aa: CASEPTGRFIMNTEAFF
j_gene: TRBJ2-1; abundance: many; d_gene: -; v_gene: TRBV7-2; CDR3nt: TGTGCCAGCAGCCCCCAGCGGGCGGGTGAGCAGTTCTTC; CDR3aa: CASSPQRAGEQFF
j_gene: TRBJ1-1; abundance: -; d_gene: -; v_gene: TRBV27; CDR3nt: TGTGCCAGCAGTCCCCCGGGGGGCGGCGCTTTCTTT; CDR3aa: CASSPPGGGAFF
j_gene: TRBJ1-2; abundance: many; d_gene: -; v_gene: TRBV25-1; CDR3nt: TGTGCCAGCAGCCCTCGTCCTCCTAACTATGGCTACACCTTC; CDR3aa: CASSPRPPNYGYTF
j_gene: TRBJ1-1; abundance: -; d_gene: -; v_gene: TRBV19; CDR3nt: TGTGCCAGTAAATTCACAGAGAACACTGAAGCTTTCTTT; CDR3aa: CASKFTENTEAFF
j_gene: TRBJ1-2; abundance: -; d_gene: -; v_gene: TRBV6-5; CDR3nt: TGTGCCAGCAGTTATGCCGGGACGGCCACTGGCTACACCTTC; CDR3aa: CASSYAGTATGYTF